This T cell receptor (beta chain) was sequenced in a study of T-cell memory formation after mild COVID-19. Study in general: TCR clusters largely stayed donor specific.

As to this clonotype: What it recognizes is unknown.

The CDR3 consists of 15 residues. The germline V gene has CDR1 DFQATT and CDR2 SNEGSKA (reference sequence). J lost 3 bases, V lost 6 bases, and 13 bases had no gene match. Sample barcodes and UMIs were carried by the TCR alpha and TCR beta cDNA libraries that 5'RACE generated with constant-segment primers. TCRdb re-derived calls from the 5' RACE reads in MiXCR, one entry per CDR3 protein. The table shows under 350,000 distinct CDR3 sequences, with around 16% occurring only once. Study results and caveats: Day 15 to 85 contracting clones showed balanced CD4/CD8; later expanders leaned CD4+. The appearance of some responding clones in pre-infection memory suggested that cross-reactive memory joined.

Sequencing was carried out using PBMCs or a T cell subset sorted from them (not recorded which). This chain connects TRBV20-1 to TRBJ2-7; 8 nucleotides agree with TRBD2. The source is a man between 18 and 29 years old who had mild COVID-19 (a few samples of this study predate the infection). Cell type and time point are not known. This chain's CDR3 is CSAPPSPGTSYEQYF. CDR3 DNA sequence: TGCAGTGCCCCTCCCTCCCCCGGGACTAGCTACGAGCAGTACTTC.